The rows below give T cell receptor beta chains drawn from one sample of a study of blood T cell repertoires in COVID-19. Sequencing was performed with immunoSEQ multiplex PCR; in TCRdb, only in-frame clones are kept and a portion is missing. The sample carries approximately 63,000 clones, approximately 90% recorded once. The sequencing sample was made of peripheral blood. These receptors were collected from a woman at least 80 years old with acute or convalescent COVID-19. Each CDR3 is given with its conserved first and last residue. The D gene is left open where the match is weak. A clone size is listed for some rows: how often the clone was seen (once, few, many), or a class if it is expanded.

-	TRBV18	TRBJ2-3	-	TGTGCCAGCTCACCAGGGCCCGATACGCAGTATTTT	CASSPGPDTQYF
TRBD1	TRBV30	TRBJ1-1	-	TGTGCCTGGTCCGGGCCCGGGACAGGGGGCACTGAAGCTTTCTTT	CAWSGPGTGGTEAFF
TRBD2	TRBV7-2	TRBJ2-7	-	TGTGCCAGCAGCCCGGGACTAGCGGAGGCCTACGAGCAGTACTTC	CASSPGLAEAYEQYF
TRBD2	TRBV7-9	TRBJ2-5	-	TGTGCCAGCAGCTCACTAGCGGGGGGCGAGACCCAGTACTTC	CASSSLAGGETQYF
TRBD1	TRBV5-1	TRBJ1-2	-	TGCGCCAGCAGCTTGTACCGGGACAGGGACTCTGGCTACACCTTC	CASSLYRDRDSGYTF
TRBD1	TRBV2	TRBJ1-2	-	TGTGCCAGCAGGTTGGGACAGCGATACTATGGCTACACCTTC	CASRLGQRYYGYTF
-	TRBV7-9	TRBJ2-1	-	TGTGCCAGCAGCTTAGCCCCCGGTCGTGAGCAGTTCTTC	CASSLAPGREQFF
-	TRBV7-3	TRBJ2-3	-	TGTGCCAGCAGTTATTCCGCGGGCACAGATACGCAGTATTTT	CASSYSAGTDTQYF
-	TRBV6-5	TRBJ1-1	once	TGTGCCAGCAGTCCGCGACAGGACACTGAAGCTTTCTTT	CASSPRQDTEAFF
-	TRBV5-1	TRBJ2-3	few	TGCGCCAGCAGCTTGGAGGCGACTAGCACAGATACGCAGTATTTT	CASSLEATSTDTQYF
TRBD1	TRBV10-3	TRBJ1-5	-	TGTGCCATCAGTGGGACCGGGACAGTTAGCAATCAGCCCCAGCATTTT	CAISGTGTVSNQPQHF